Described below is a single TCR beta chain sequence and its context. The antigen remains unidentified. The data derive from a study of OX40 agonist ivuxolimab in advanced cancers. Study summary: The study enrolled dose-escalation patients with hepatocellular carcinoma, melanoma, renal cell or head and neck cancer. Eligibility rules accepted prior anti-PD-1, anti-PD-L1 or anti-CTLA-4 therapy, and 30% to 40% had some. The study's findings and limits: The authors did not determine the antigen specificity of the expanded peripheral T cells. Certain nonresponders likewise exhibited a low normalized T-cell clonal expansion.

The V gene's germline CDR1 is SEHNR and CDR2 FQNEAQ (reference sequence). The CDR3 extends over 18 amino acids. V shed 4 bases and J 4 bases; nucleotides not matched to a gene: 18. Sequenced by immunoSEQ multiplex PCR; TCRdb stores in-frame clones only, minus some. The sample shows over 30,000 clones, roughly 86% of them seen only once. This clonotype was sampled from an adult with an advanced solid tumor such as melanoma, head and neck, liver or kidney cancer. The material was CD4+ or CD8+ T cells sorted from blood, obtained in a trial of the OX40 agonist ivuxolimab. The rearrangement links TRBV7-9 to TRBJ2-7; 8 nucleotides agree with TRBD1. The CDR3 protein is CASSSLEHFQGALYEQYF. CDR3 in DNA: TGTGCCAGCAGCTCCCTGGAACACTTTCAGGGGGCTCTGTACGAGCAGTACTTC.